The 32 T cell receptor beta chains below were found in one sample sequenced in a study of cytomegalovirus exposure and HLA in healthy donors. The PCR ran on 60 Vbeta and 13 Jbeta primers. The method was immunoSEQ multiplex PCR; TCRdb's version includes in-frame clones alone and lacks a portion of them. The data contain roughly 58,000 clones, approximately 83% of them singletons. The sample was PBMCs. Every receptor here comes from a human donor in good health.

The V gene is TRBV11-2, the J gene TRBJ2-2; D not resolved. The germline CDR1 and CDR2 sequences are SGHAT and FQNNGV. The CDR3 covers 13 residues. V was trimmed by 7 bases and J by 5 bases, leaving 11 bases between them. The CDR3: CASTPLGTGELFF. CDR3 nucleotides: TGTGCCAGCACCCCACTCGGGACCGGGGAGCTGTTTTTT.

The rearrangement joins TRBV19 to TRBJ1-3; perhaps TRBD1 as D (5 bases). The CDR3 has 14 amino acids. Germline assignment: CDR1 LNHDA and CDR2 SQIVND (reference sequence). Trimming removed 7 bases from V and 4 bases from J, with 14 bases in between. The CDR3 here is CASTSGGAGNTIYF. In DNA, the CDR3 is TGTGCCAGTACATCGGGGGGAGCCGGAAACACCATATATTTT.

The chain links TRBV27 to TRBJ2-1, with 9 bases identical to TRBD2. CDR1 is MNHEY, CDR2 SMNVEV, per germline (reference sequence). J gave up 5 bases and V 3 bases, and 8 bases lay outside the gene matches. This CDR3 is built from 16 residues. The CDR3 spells CASSLSRLAANNEQFF. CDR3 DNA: TGTGCCAGCAGTTTGTCGAGACTAGCGGCTAACAATGAGCAGTTCTTC.

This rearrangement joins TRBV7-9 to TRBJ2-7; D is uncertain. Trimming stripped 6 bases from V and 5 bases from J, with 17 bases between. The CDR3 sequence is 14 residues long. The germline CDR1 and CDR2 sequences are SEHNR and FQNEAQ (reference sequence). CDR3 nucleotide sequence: TGTGCCAGCAGACCGTACTTCGGTCGCGACGAGCAGTACTTC. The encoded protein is CASRPYFGRDEQYF.

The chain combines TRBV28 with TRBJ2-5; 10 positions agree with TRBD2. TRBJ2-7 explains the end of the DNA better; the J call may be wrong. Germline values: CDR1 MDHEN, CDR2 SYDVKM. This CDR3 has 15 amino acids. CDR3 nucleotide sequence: TGTGCCAGCAGACCTAAGGGACTAGCGCCCTACGAGCAGTACTTC. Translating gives CASRPKGLAPYEQYF.

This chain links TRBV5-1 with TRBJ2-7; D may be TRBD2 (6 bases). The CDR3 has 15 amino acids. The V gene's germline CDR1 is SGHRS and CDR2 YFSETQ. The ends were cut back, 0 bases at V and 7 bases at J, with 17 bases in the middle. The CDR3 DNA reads TGCGCCAGCAGCTTGGGGACTACCCAGCGGTCTGAGCAGTACTTC. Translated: CASSLGTTQRSEQYF.

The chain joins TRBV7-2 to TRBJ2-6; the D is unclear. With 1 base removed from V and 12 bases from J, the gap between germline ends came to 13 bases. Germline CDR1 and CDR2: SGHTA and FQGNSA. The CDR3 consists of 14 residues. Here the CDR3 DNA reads TGTGCCAGCAGCTTAGTACTGCAACCCCCCGTCCTGACTTTC. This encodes CASSLVLQPPVLTF.

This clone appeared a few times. In DNA, the CDR3 is TGTGCCAGCAGCTTAGGCTCTAGCGGGATAAGCTCCTACGAGCAGTACTTC. This gives the protein CASSLGSSGISSYEQYF. The chain uses TRBV7-6 and TRBJ2-7, with 9 nucleotides matching TRBD2. The CDR3 sequence is 17 residues long. Unmatched junction bases numbered 7, after V lost 1 base and J lost 0 bases. From germline, CDR1 is SGHVS and CDR2 FNYEAQ.

The CDR3 here is CASSSHRGTGNEQFF. The CDR3 bases are TGTGCCAGCAGCTCGCATAGGGGGACAGGGAATGAGCAGTTCTTC. V and J are TRBV11-3 and TRBJ2-1, with 9 bases that match TRBD1. Germline V CDR1 and CDR2: SGHNT, YENEEA. V lost 4 bases, J lost 7 bases, and 8 bases stayed unmatched. The CDR3 is 15 amino acids.

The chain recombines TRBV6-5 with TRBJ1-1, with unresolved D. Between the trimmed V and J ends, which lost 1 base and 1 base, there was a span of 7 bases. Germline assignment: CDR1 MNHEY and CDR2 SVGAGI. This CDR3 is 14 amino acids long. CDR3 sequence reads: CASSYFMWNTEAFF. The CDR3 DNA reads TGTGCCAGCAGTTACTTCATGTGGAACACTGAAGCTTTCTTT.

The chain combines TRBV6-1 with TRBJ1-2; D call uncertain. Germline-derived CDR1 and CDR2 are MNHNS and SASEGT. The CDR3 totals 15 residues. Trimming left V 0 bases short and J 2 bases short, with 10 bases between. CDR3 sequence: CASSEAAGRNYGYTF. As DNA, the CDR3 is TGTGCCAGCAGTGAAGCGGCGGGAAGGAACTATGGCTACACCTTC.

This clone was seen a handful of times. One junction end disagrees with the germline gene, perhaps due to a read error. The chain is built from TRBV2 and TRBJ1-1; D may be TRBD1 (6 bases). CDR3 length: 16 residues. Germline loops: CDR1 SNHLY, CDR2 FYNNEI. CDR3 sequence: CASSFSGGVGNAEAFF. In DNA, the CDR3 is TGTGCCAGCAGTTTCAGCGGGGGCGTAGGGAACGCTGAAGCTTTCTTT.

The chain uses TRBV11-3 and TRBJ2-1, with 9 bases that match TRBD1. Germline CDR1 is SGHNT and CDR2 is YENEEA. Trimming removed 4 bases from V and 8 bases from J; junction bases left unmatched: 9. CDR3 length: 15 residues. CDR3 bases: TGTGCCAGCAGCTCACCGGGACAGGGTCGTGATGAGCAGTTCTTC. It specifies CASSSPGQGRDEQFF.

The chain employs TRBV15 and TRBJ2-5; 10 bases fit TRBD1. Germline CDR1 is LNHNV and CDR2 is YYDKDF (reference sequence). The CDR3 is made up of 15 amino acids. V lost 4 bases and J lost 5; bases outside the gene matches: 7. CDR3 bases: TGTGCCACCAGCACTGACAGGGGGCAGAGGGAGACCCAGTACTTC. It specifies CATSTDRGQRETQYF.

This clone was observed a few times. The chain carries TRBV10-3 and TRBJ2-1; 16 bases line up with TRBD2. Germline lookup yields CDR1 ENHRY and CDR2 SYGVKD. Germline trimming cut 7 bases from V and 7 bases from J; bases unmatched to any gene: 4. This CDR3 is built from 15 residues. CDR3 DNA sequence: TGTGCCATCAAGGGGACTAGCGGGAGGGCGAATGAGCAGTTCTTC. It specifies CAIKGTSGRANEQFF.

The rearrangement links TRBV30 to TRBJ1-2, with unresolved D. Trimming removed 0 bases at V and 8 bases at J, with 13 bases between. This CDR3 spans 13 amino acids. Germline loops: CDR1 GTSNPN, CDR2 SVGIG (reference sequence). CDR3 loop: CAWSVTKVGGYTF. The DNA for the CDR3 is TGTGCCTGGAGTGTAACGAAGGTCGGGGGCTACACCTTC.

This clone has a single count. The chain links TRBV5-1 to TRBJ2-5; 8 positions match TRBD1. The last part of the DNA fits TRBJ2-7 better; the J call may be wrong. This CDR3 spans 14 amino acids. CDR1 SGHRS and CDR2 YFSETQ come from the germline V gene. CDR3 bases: TGCGCCAGCAGAGGGCAGGGGGCGTCCCACGAGCAGTACTTC. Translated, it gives CASRGQGASHEQYF.

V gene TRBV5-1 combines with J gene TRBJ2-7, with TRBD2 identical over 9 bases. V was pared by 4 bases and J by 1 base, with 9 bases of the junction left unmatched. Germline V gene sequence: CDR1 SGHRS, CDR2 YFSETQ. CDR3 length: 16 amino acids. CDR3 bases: TGCGCCAGCAGCAGGGATAGCGGGAGAGGGTCCTACGAGCAGTACTTC. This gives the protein CASSRDSGRGSYEQYF.

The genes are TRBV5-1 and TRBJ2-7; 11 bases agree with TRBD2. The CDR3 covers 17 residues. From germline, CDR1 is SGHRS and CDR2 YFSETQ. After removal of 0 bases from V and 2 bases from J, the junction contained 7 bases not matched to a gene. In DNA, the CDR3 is TGCGCCAGCAGCTTGGGTCTAGCGGGAGGAATTCCCTACGAGCAGTACTTC. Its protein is CASSLGLAGGIPYEQYF.

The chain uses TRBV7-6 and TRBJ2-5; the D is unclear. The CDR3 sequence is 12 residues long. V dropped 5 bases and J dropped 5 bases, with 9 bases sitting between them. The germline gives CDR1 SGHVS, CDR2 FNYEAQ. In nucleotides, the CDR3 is TGTGCCAGCAGCCTAAAACGGGAGACCCAGTACTTC. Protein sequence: CASSLKRETQYF. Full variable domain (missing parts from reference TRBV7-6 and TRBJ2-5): GAGVSQSPRYKVTKRGQDVALRCDPISGHVSLYWYRQALGQGPEFLTYFNYEAQQDKSGLPNDRFSAERPEGSISTLTIQRTEQRDSAMYRCASSLKRETQYFGPGTRLLVL.

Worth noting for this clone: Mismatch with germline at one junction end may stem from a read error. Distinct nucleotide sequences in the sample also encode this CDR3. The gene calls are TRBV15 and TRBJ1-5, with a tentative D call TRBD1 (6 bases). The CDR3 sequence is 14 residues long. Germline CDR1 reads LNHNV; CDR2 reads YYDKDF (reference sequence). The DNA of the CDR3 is TGTGCTACCAGCAGTTACAGGGCTGATCAGCCCCAGCATTTT. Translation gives CATSSYRADQPQHF. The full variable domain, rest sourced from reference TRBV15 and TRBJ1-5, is DAMVIQNPRYQVTQFGKPVTLSCSQTLNHNVMYWYQQKSSQAPKLLFHYYDKDFNNEADTPDNFQSRRPNTSFCFLDIRSPGLGDTAMYLCATSSYRADQPQHFGDGTRLSIL.

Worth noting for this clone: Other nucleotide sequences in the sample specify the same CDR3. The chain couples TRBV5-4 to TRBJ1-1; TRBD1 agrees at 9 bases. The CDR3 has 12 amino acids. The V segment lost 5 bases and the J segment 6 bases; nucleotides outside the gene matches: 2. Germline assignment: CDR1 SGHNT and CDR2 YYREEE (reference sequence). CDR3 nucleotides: TGTGCCAGCAGTGGGACAGGGTCTGAAGCTTTCTTT. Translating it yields CASSGTGSEAFF.

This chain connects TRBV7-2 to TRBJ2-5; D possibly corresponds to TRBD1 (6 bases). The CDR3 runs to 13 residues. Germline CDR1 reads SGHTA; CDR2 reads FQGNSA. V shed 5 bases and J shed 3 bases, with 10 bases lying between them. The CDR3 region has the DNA TGTGCCAGCAGCCTACAGGGAAAAGAGACCCAGTACTTC. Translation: CASSLQGKETQYF.

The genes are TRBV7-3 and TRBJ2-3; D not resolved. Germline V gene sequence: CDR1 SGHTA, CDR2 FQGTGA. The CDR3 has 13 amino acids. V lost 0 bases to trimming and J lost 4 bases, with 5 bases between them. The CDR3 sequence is CASSLTRSDTQYF. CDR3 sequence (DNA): TGTGCCAGCAGCTTAACTCGGTCAGATACGCAGTATTTT. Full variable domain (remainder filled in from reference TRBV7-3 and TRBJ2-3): GAGVSQTPSNKVTEKGKYVELRCDPISGHTALYWYRQSLGQGPEFLIYFQGTGAADDSGLPNDRFFAVRPEGSVSTLKIQRTERGDSAVYLCASSLTRSDTQYFGPGTRLTVL.

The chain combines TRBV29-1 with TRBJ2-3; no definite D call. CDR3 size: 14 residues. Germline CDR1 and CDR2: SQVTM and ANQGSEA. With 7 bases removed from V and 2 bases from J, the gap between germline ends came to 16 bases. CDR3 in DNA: TGCAGCGCACGCCTCTCTCACTACACAGATACGCAGTATTTT. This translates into CSARLSHYTDTQYF.

The CDR3 spells CASSDGAGPDTQYF. Written as DNA, the CDR3 is TGTGCCAGCAGTGACGGGGCAGGGCCAGATACGCAGTATTTT. V usage is TRBV6-4 and J usage is TRBJ2-3; D is possibly TRBD1 (5 bases). The CDR3 loop spans 14 amino acids. CDR1 and CDR2 (germline): MRHNA, SNTAGT. Between the trimmed V and J ends, which lost 2 bases and 4 bases, there was a span of 10 bases.

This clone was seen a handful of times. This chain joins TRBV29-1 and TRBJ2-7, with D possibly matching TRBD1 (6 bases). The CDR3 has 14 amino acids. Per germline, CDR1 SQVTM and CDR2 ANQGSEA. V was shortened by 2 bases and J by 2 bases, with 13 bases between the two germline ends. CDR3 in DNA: TGCAGCGTTGAATTCGTGACAGGAACCTACGAGCAGTACTTC. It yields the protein CSVEFVTGTYEQYF.

CDR3 sequence (DNA): TGTGCCACCATTCAGGGGGCCAGCTCCTACAATGAGCAGTTCTTC. This encodes CATIQGASSYNEQFF. The genes are TRBV10-3 and TRBJ2-1, with 8 bases aligning to TRBD1. This CDR3 is built from 15 residues. The trim removed 10 bases at V and 0 bases at J, leaving 8 bases unmatched. The germline V gene encodes CDR1 ENHRY and CDR2 SYGVKD.

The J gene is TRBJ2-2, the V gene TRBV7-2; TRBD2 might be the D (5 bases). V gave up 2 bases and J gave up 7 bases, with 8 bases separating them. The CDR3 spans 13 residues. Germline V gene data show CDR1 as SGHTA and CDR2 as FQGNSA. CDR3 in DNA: TGTGCCAGCAGCTTATCGGAGGACGGGGAGCTGTTTTTT. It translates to CASSLSEDGELFF.

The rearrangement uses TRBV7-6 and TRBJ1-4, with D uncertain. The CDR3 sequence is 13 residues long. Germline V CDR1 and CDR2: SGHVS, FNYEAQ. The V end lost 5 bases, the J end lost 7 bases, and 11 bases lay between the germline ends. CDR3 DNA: TGTGCCAGCAGCCAACGGTCGTTTGAAAAACTGTTTTTT. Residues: CASSQRSFEKLFF.

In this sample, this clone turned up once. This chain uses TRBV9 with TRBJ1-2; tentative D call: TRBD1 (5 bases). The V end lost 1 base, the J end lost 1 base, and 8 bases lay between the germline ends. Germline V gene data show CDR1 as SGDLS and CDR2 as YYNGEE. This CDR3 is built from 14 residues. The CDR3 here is CASSVMQGNYGYTF. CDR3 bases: TGTGCCAGCAGCGTAATGCAGGGTAACTATGGCTACACCTTC. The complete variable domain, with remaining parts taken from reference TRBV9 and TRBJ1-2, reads DSGVTQTPKHLITATGQRVTLRCSPRSGDLSVYWYQQSLDQGLQFLIQYYNGEERAKGNILERFSAQQFPDLHSELNLSSLELGDSALYFCASSVMQGNYGYTFGSGTRLTVV.

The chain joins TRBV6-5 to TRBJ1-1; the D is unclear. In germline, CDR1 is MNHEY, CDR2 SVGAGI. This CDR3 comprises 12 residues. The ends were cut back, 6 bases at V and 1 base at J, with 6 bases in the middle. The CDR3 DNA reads TGTGCCAGCAGAAGACAGAACACTGAAGCTTTCTTT. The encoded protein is CASRRQNTEAFF.